This TCR beta chain was recovered during a study of CD8+CD57+ T cells in acquired aplastic anemia. Study results and caveats: Researchers report that twenty-nine CD8+ CDR3 sequences appeared in both patients and controls. Levels of CD8+ Simpson's diversity were not significantly distinct in patients versus controls.

In regard to this clonotype: Its antigen is as yet unknown.

The patients chosen for sequencing had shown expansion of CD8+CD57+ cells (detected by flow cytometry). Receipt of therapy had not occurred in any patient by the time of blood sampling. V was clipped by 5 bases and J by 4 bases, with 8 bases between them. The CDR3 runs to 12 residues. From germline, CDR1 is LNHDA and CDR2 SQIVND (reference sequence). Investigators profiled TCR beta VDJ and CDR3 from genomic DNA template. TCRdb re-derived calls from the reads in MiXCR, one entry per CDR3 protein. The sample records about 220,000 distinct CDR3 sequences, more than 45% being singletons. The TCR originated in a human donor with aplastic anemia. The genes are TRBV19 and TRBJ2-5, with no clear D. The sample was sorted CD4+, CD8+, or CD8+CD57+ T cells (not recorded which) from PBMCs. The CDR3 here is CASSFTRETQYF. In DNA form, the CDR3 reads TGTGCCAGTAGTTTCACACGAGAGACCCAGTACTTC.